This note documents a single T cell receptor (beta chain) sequence. Antigen unknown. Primers used in a second PCR of about 6 to 12 cycles were a sample-barcoded 5' primer and a J-beta primer mix. TCRdb reprocessed the 5' RACE reads with MiXCR, giving one entry per CDR3 protein. The table has approximately 760,000 distinct CDR3 sequences, 25% seen once; the top ten hold 9.4%. The sample belongs to a study of blood T cells in healthy people across ages. At the level of the study: Using template switching, researchers captured about one barcoded beta molecule for each two T cells. General study points: Per million T cells, the diversity of TCR beta decreased roughly linearly as age advanced. The authors considered diversity estimates from one million T cells to be underestimates.

V dropped 2 bases and J dropped 7 bases, with 14 bases sitting between them. The germline gives CDR1 DFQATT, CDR2 SNEGSKA (reference sequence). The CDR3 runs to 13 residues. A further study also used this sample, focusing on T cells of mothers and their children. Turning to that study: The donors comprised six children and their three healthy Caucasian mothers.

Input material: blood. The sequence derives from a boy younger than 18 in good health. The J gene is TRBJ2-5, the V gene TRBV20-1, with a weak D call TRBD2 (5 bases). The CDR3: CSARPQSRGTQYF. Written as DNA, the CDR3 is TGCAGTGCTAGACCCCAGTCCCGGGGGACCCAGTACTTC.